This T cell receptor beta chain derives from a study of spatial heterogeneity in lung cancer. For the study at large: A unique TCR and UMI combination showed up more than ten times in raw reads, on average.

There are a few counts of this clonotype. The antigen is not known. Trimming removed 5 bases from V and 0 bases from J, with 22 bases in between. CDR3 length equals 18 residues. Germline V gene sequence: CDR1 MGHRA, CDR2 YSYEKL. Time point: sample taken at primary tumor resection. Extraction of whole RNA from tumor, nontumor lung or frozen PBMC preceded unsorted sequencing. Donors were some 72 untreated early-stage non-small cell lung cancer patients. Study outcomes and limitations: Blood contained ubiquitous expanded tumor TCRs more at resection than at follow-up.

Individual TCR cDNA molecules each bore their own unique molecular identifier. MiXCR, applied by TCRdb to the 5' RACE reads, yields one record per CDR3 protein. In the table there are roughly 79,000 distinct CDR3 sequences, 10% to 15% of which are singletons. The chain employs TRBV4-1 and TRBJ1-1; D perhaps matches TRBD1 (6 bases). Sequences were derived from PBMCs, sampled at surgery. The TCR sequence derives from a male donor with early-stage non-small cell lung cancer. The chain's CDR3 is CASSALQGGNPLNTEAFF. CDR3 bases: TGCGCCAGCAGCGCCTTACAGGGCGGCAATCCCCTGAACACTGAAGCTTTCTTT.